The present T cell receptor beta chain was sequenced within a study of T cells in Graves' hyperthyroidism and ophthalmopathy. The authors took PBMCs from 8.5 to 10 ml fresh peripheral blood. TCR beta CDR3 region amplification was performed from RNA transcripts. A set of HTBI primers served as the primers for a first-round RT-PCR of the TCR CDR3. TCRdb passed the multiplex PCR reads through MiXCR, listing each CDR3 protein once. This table has a few hundred thousand distinct CDR3 sequences, around 15% appearing once. General study points: Blood held most thyroid clonotypes expanded above 0.001 frequency. Stable hyperthyroidism and ophthalmopathy were separated using 13 V-J signatures.

This clonotype was seen at least ten times. Its cognate antigen is unknown. The V gene's germline CDR1 is GTSNPN and CDR2 SVGIG (reference sequence). The CDR3 length is 11 residues. V shed 3 bases and J shed 6 bases, with 9 bases lying between them. The receptor's source is a woman aged 40-49 years with Graves' hyperthyroidism. This chain uses TRBV30 with TRBJ2-7; D remains ambiguous. The sample taken for sequencing was blood. CDR3 nucleotides: TGTGCCTGGAGAGGGCCTGGCGAGCAGTACTTC. It yields the protein CAWRGPGEQYF.